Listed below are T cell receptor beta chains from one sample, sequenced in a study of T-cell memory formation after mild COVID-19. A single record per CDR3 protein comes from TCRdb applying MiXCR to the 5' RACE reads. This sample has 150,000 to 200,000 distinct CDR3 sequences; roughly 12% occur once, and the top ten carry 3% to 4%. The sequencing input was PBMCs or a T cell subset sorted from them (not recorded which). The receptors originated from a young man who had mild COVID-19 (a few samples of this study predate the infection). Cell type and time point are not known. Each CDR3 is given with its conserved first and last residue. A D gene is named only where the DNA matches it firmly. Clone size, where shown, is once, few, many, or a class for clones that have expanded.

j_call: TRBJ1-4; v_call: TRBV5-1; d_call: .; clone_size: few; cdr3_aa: CASSPYKGTGNEKLFF; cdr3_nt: TGCGCCAGCAGCCCCTACAAAGGGACGGGGAATGAAAAACTGTTTTTT
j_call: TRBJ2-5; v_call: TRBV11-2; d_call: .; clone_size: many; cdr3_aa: CASSLHLATQYF; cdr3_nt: TGTGCCAGCAGCTTGCACCTAGCGACCCAGTACTTC
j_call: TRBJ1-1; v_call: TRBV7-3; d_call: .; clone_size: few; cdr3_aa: CASSLTGRENTEAFF; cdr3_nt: TGTGCCAGCAGCTTAACGGGCCGAGAGAACACTGAAGCTTTCTTT
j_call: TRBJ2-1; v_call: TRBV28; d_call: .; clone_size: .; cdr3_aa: CASSLGDRWNEQFF; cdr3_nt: TGTGCCAGCAGTTTAGGGGATCGGTGGAATGAGCAGTTCTTC
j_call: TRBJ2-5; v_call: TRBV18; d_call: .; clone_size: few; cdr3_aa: CASSPITGVQETQYF; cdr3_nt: TGTGCCAGCTCACCAATTACAGGAGTTCAAGAGACCCAGTACTTC
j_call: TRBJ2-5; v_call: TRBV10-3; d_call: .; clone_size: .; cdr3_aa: CAISERGRVEETQYF; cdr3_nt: TGTGCCATCAGTGAAAGGGGAAGGGTTGAAGAGACCCAGTACTTC
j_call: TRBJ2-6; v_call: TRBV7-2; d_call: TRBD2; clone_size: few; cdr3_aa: CASSLVALAGGPGGANVLTF; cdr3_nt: TGTGCCAGCAGCTTAGTTGCGCTAGCGGGGGGCCCAGGGGGGGCCAACGTCCTGACTTTC
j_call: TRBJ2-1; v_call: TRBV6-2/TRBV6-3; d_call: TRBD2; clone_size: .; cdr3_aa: CASRRTSGYNEQFF; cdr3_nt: TGTGCCAGCAGACGGACTAGCGGGTACAATGAGCAGTTCTTC
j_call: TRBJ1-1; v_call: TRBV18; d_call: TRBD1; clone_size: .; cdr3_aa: CASSPQISGTGVGSEAFF; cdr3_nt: TGTGCCAGCTCACCTCAAATATCCGGGACAGGGGTCGGATCTGAAGCTTTCTTT
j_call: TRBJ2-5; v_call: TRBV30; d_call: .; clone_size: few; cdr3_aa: CAWSGTETQYF; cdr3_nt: TGTGCCTGGAGTGGCACGGAGACCCAGTACTTC
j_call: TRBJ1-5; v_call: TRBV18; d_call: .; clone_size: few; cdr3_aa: CASSPAGGQQPQHF; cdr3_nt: TGTGCCAGCTCACCAGCCGGGGGGCAACAGCCCCAGCATTTT
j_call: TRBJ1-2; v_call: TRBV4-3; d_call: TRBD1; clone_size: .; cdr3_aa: CASSPPPGTGGETF; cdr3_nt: TGCGCCAGCAGCCCACCGCCCGGGACAGGGGGCGAGACCTTC
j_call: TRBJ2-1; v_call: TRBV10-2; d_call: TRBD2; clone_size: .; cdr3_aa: CASREEAGDYNEQFF; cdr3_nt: TGCGCCAGCAGGGAGGAGGCGGGGGACTACAATGAGCAGTTCTTC
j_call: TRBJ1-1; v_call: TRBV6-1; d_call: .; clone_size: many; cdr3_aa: CASRGRDTEAFF; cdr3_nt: TGTGCCAGCAGGGGCAGGGATACTGAAGCTTTCTTT
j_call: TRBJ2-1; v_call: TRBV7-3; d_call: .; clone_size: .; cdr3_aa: CASSFQGRSPEQFF; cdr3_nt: TGTGCCAGCAGCTTCCAGGGTAGATCCCCGGAGCAGTTCTTC
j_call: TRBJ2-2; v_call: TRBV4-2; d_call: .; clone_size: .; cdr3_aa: CASSHTDHNTGELFF; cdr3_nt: TGTGCCAGCAGCCACACAGACCACAACACCGGGGAGCTGTTTTTT
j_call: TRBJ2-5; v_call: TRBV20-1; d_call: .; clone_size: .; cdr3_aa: CSAKGEGQETQYF; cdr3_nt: TGCAGTGCGAAGGGTGAGGGCCAAGAGACCCAGTACTTC
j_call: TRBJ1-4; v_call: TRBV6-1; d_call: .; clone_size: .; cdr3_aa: CASSGGGGAPVKLFF; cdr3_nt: TGTGCCAGCAGTGGGGGCGGGGGGGCTCCAGTAAAACTGTTTTTT
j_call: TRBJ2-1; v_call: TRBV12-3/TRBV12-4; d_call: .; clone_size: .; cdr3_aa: CASSPYYNEQFF; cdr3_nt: TGTGCCAGCAGCCCCTACTACAATGAGCAGTTCTTC
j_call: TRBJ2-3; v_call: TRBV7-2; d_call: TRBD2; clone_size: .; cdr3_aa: CASSSGGAGSKDTQYF; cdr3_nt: TGTGCCAGCAGCTCCGGGGGGGCGGGGAGCAAAGATACGCAGTATTTT
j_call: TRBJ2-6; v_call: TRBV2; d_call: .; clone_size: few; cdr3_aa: CASSEDLAGILTF; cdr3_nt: TGTGCCAGCAGTGAAGATTTAGCAGGGATCCTGACTTTC
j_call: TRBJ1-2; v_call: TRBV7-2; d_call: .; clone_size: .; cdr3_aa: CASSSRQAQNYGYTF; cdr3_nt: TGTGCCAGCAGTTCACGCCAGGCACAGAACTATGGCTACACCTTC
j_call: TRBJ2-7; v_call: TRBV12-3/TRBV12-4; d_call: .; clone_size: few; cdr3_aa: CASSKGGSSYEQYF; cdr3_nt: TGTGCCAGCAGCAAGGGGGGTAGCTCCTACGAGCAGTACTTC
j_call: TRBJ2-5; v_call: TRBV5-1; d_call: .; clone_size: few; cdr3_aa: CASSPGPGAETQYF; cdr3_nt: TGCGCCAGCAGCCCCGGACCGGGGGCTGAGACCCAGTACTTC
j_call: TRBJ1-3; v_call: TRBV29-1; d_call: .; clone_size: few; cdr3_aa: CSVFLGNTIYF; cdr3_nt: TGCAGCGTGTTCTTGGGAAACACCATATATTTT
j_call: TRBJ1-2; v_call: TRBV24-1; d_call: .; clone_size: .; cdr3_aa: CATSDNYGYTF; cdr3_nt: TGTGCCACCAGTGATAACTATGGCTACACCTTC
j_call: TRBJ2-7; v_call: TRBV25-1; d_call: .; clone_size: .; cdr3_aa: CASSRGSRYEQYF; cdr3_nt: TGTGCCAGCAGTCGGGGCTCTAGGTACGAGCAGTACTTC
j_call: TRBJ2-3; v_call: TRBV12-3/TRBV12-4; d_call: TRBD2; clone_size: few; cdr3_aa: CASSLLKTGDYTDTQYF; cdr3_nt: TGTGCCAGCAGTCTTCTAAAGACGGGGGACTACACAGATACGCAGTATTTT
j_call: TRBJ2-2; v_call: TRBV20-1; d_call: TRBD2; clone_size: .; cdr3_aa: CSARVAGGNTGELFF; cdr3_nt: TGCAGTGCTCGGGTTGCGGGGGGGAACACCGGGGAGCTGTTTTTT
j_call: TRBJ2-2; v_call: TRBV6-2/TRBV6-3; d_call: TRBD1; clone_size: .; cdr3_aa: CASRIRQGDTGELFF; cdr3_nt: TGTGCCAGCAGAATCCGACAGGGGGACACCGGGGAGCTGTTTTTT
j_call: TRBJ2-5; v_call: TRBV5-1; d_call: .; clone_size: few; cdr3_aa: CASSFGGRGETQYF; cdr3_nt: TGCGCCAGCAGTTTCGGGGGGCGCGGGGAGACCCAGTACTTC
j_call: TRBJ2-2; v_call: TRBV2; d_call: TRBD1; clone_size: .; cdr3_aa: CASSRLTGGTGELIF; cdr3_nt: TGTGCCAGCAGCAGACTAACAGGGGGCACCGGGGAGCTGATTTTT
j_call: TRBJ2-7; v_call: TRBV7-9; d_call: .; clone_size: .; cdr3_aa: CASSLMSLSYEQYF; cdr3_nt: TGTGCCAGCAGCTTAATGAGTCTTTCCTACGAGCAGTACTTC
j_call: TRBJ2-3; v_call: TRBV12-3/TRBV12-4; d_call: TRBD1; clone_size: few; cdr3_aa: CASSLRGQGTDTQYF; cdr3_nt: TGTGCCAGCAGTCTCCGGGGACAGGGCACAGATACGCAGTATTTT
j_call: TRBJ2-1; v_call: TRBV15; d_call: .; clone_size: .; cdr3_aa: CATSRDSYYNEQFF; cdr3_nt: TGTGCCACCAGCAGGGACTCCTACTACAATGAGCAGTTCTTC
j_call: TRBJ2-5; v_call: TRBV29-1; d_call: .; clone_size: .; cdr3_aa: CSVVWGTGSQETQYF; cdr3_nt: TGCAGCGTTGTGTGGGGAACAGGGTCCCAAGAGACCCAGTACTTC
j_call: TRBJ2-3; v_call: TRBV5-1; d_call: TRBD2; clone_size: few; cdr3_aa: CASSLGLAVPTDTQYF; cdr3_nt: TGCGCCAGCAGCTTGGGGCTAGCGGTTCCCACAGATACGCAGTATTTT
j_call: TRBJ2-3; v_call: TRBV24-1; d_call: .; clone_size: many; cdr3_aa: CATSGIGATDTQYF; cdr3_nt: TGTGCCACCAGTGGAATAGGAGCCACAGATACGCAGTATTTT
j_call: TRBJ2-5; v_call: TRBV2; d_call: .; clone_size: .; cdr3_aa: CASSDQSQETKYF; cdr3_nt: TGTGCCAGCAGTGACCAGTCCCAAGAGACCAAGTACTTC
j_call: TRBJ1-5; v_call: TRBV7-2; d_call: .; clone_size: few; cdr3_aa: CASSIRQGNQPQHF; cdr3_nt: TGTGCCAGCAGCATACGACAGGGCAATCAGCCCCAGCATTTT
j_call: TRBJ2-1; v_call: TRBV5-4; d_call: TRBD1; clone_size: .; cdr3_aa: CASSTRDRANEQFF; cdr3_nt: TGTGCCAGCAGCACCCGGGACAGGGCCAATGAGCAGTTCTTC